The 8 T cell receptor beta chains below come from one sample, sequenced in a study of PD-1 blockade in mismatch repair-deficient tumors. Clones were read by immunoSEQ multiplex PCR, and TCRdb kept only the in-frame ones, dropping some. This repertoire shows around 62,000 clones, around 73% found once; its top ten account for approximately 5%. The sequencing here drew on peripheral blood, taken 2 weeks after starting pembrolizumab. The receptors shown here come from an adult with mismatch repair-deficient cancer.

This sequence joins TRBV18 and TRBJ2-5; 7 bases fit TRBD1. The CDR3 consists of 14 residues. Trimming at V came to 2 bases and at J to 5 bases, leaving 5 bases not matched to a gene. Germline lookup yields CDR1 KGHSH and CDR2 LQKENI. The CDR3 loop reads CASSPETGWETQYF. The CDR3 region has the DNA TGTGCCAGCTCACCAGAGACAGGGTGGGAGACCCAGTACTTC.

By sample fraction, this clone is medium-sized. V usage is TRBV18 and J usage is TRBJ1-2, with D maybe TRBD1 (6 bases). The CDR3 loop spans 15 amino acids. Trimming took 3 bases from V and 0 from J, leaving 11 bases between them. The germline gives CDR1 KGHSH, CDR2 LQKENI. The CDR3 DNA sequence: TGTGCCAGCTCACCTCTCGACAGGACTAACTATGGCTACACCTTC. Protein sequence: CASSPLDRTNYGYTF.

The chain employs TRBV19 and TRBJ1-5; D may be TRBD1 (5 bases). Germline CDR1 reads LNHDA; CDR2 reads SQIVND (reference sequence). V was trimmed by 9 bases and J by 1 base, leaving 13 bases between them. The CDR3 sequence is 14 residues long. CDR3 in amino acids: CASNGGESNQPQHF. DNA of the CDR3: TGTGCCAGCAATGGAGGGGAGAGCAATCAGCCCCAGCATTTT.

V and J are TRBV7-3 and TRBJ2-1; 7 nucleotides line up with TRBD2. V shed 5 bases, J shed 2 bases, and the junction held 9 bases outside the gene matches. The CDR3 contains 16 residues. Germline V lookup: CDR1 SGHTA, CDR2 FQGTGA. This CDR3 reads CASSPNSGPAYNEQFF. For the CDR3, the DNA is TGTGCCAGCAGCCCAAATAGCGGGCCCGCCTACAATGAGCAGTTCTTC. Combining the CDR3 with reference TRBV7-3 and TRBJ2-1 gives the whole variable domain GAGVSQTPSNKVTEKGKYVELRCDPISGHTALYWYRQSLGQGPEFLIYFQGTGAADDSGLPNDRFFAVRPEGSVSTLKIQRTERGDSAVYLCASSPNSGPAYNEQFFGPGTRLTVL.

This clone was seen at least ten times. This sequence joins TRBV28 and TRBJ1-2; tentatively, D is TRBD1 (6 bases). V gave up 7 bases and J gave up 10 bases, with 16 bases separating them. The CDR3 contains 12 residues. Germline lookup yields CDR1 MDHEN and CDR2 SYDVKM. The CDR3 sequence is CASTWQGQHYTF. CDR3 sequence (DNA): TGTGCCAGCACATGGCAAGGACAGCACTACACCTTC.

This sequence joins TRBV4-1 and TRBJ2-3, with TRBD2 matching 7 bases. The CDR3 totals 15 residues. With 0 bases clipped from V and 5 bases from J, the junction kept 5 bases outside the gene matches. Germline CDR1 MGHRA, CDR2 YSYEKL. Here the CDR3 DNA reads TGCGCCAGCAGCCAAGAAGGGATAGCGGGAGATACGCAGTATTTT. It translates to CASSQEGIAGDTQYF.

J is TRBJ2-2 and V is TRBV5-1; TRBD1 might be the D (6 bases). V was shortened by 4 bases and J by 5 bases, with 15 bases between the two germline ends. Germline V CDR1 and CDR2: SGHRS, YFSETQ. The CDR3 spans 15 residues. This CDR3 is CASSPLETGTGELFF. The CDR3 DNA follows: TGCGCCAGCAGCCCTCTCGAGACAGGAACCGGGGAGCTGTTTTTT.

This clone was seen more than once but under ten times. This CDR3 is CASSEGVGQPQHF. The CDR3 DNA is TGTGCCAGCAGTGAAGGGGTTGGGCAGCCCCAGCATTTT. The V gene is TRBV6-5, the J gene TRBJ1-5; TRBD1 might be the D (5 bases). With 5 bases removed from V and 7 bases from J, the gap between germline ends came to 12 bases. The CDR3 consists of 13 residues. Looked up from germline, CDR1 is MNHEY and CDR2 is SVGAGI.